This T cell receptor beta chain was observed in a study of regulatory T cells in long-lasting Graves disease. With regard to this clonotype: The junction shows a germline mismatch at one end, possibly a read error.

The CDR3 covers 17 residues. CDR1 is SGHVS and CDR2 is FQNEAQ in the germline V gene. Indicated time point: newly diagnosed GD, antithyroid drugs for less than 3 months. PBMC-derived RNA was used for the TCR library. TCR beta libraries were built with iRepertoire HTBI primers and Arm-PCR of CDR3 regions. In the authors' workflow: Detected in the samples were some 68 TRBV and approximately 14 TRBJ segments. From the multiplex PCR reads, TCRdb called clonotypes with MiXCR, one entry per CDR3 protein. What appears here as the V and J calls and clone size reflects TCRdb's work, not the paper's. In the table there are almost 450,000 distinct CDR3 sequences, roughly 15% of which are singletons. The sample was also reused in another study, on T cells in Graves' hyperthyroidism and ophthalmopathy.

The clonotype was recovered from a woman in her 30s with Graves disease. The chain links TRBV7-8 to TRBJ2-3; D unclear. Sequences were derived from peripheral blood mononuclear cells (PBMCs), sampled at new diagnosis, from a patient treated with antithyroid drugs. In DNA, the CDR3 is TGTGCCAGCAGCACACGCCCCCTAAGGAAGTCGGTAGATGCGCAGTATTTT. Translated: CASSTRPLRKSVDAQYF.